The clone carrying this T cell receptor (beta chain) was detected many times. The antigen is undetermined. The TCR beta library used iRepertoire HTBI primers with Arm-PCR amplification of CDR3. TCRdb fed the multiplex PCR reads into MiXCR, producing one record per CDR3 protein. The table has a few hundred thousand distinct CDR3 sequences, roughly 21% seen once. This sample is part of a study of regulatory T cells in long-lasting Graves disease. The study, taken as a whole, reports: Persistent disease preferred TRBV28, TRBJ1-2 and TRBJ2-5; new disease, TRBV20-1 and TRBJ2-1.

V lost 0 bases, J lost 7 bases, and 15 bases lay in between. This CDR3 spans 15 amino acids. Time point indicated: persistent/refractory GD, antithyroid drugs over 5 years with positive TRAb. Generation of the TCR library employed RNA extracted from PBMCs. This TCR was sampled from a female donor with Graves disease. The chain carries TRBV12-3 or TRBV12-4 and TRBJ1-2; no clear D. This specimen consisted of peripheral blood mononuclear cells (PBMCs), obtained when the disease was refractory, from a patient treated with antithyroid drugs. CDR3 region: CASSLAREGPIGYTF. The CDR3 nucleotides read TGTGCCAGCAGTTTAGCGCGGGAAGGGCCAATTGGCTACACCTTC.